This TCR beta chain was obtained from a study of cytomegalovirus exposure and HLA in healthy donors. About the study: A later analysis reported the same platform for the 100 to 150 validation repertoires and the roughly 700 first-cohort repertoires. Study observations and caveats: The study flagged around 160 TCR beta chains as cytomegalovirus-associated. Some public TCRs appeared in many individuals, while most sequences were rare. In vitro experiments confirmed that a few CMV-associated chains were specific for CMV antigens.

Only a few counts were recorded for this clone. Its target is not known. Libraries were prepared by immunoSEQ multiplex PCR; TCRdb keeps only in-frame clonotypes and omits some of them. The sample carries over 250,000 clones, around 85% recorded once. In germline, CDR1 is GTSNPN, CDR2 SVGIG (reference sequence). The germline V and J ends were trimmed by 2 bases and 4 bases, with 16 bases remaining between them. The CDR3 is 15 amino acids. The chain employs TRBV30 and TRBJ2-3; maybe TRBD1 (6 bases). Sequencing input: PBMCs. The sequence was collected from a woman between 18 and 29 years old in good health and CMV-seronegative. The DNA for the CDR3 is TGTGCCTGGAGTCTTGGGCTAGCAGGGGCAGATACGCAGTATTTT. Protein sequence: CAWSLGLAGADTQYF.